These 2 T cell receptor beta chains came from one sample sequenced in a study of cytomegalovirus exposure and HLA in healthy donors. PCR primers comprised 60 Vbeta and 13 Jbeta primers. Data came from immunoSEQ multiplex PCR; TCRdb stores just in-frame clones and leaves some out. The table includes under 250,000 clones, just over 75% detected once. The sequencing sample was made of PBMCs. The origin of the receptors is a man aged 25-40 years in good health and CMV-seronegative.

This chain uses TRBV6-5 with TRBJ2-7; D gene unclear. CDR1 and CDR2 (germline): MNHEY, SVGAGI. This CDR3 is built from 13 residues. The V gene lost 6 bases and the J gene lost 6 bases, with 15 bases spanning the gap. As DNA, the CDR3 is TGTGCCAGCAGGCGGTCGGCCGGCGGCGAGCAGTACTTC. This codes for CASRRSAGGEQYF.

CDR3 loop: CASSLNALEQYF. The DNA for the CDR3 is TGTGCCAGCAGCTTAAATGCGTTAGAGCAGTACTTC. The V gene is TRBV7-2, the J gene TRBJ2-7; D gene unclear. The V gene lost 2 bases and the J gene lost 7 bases, with 9 bases spanning the gap. Germline CDR1 SGHTA, CDR2 FQGNSA. The CDR3 loop spans 12 amino acids. Complete variable domain (other parts from reference TRBV7-2 and TRBJ2-7): GAGVSQSPSNKVTEKGKDVELRCDPISGHTALYWYRQSLGQGLEFLIYFQGNSAPDKSGLPSDRFSAERTGGSVSTLTIQRTQQEDSAVYLCASSLNALEQYFGPGTRLTVT.